The sequence of this T cell receptor (beta chain) was determined in a study of graft-versus-host responses after intestinal transplantation. Study-level background: Induction using anti-thymocyte globulin, followed by tacrolimus and steroids for 3 to 4 years, was given to all recipients.

Responder cells that were proliferating and CFSE-low, both CD3+CD4+ and CD3+CD8+, were sorted after the reaction. Overall study findings and caveats: Some GvH clones appeared in ileal mucosa or blood before recipient bone marrow.

CDR3 length: 13 amino acids. V was cut by 5 bases and J by 1 base, with 8 bases left in between. The germline CDR1 and CDR2 sequences are SGHTA and FQGNSA. Data came from immunoSEQ multiplex PCR; TCRdb stores just in-frame clones and leaves some out. This sample has about 24,000 clones, with 40% found just once. This clonotype originated in a human patient who received an intestinal transplant. The sample consisted of alloreactive CD4+ T cells from a mixed lymphocyte reaction culture, taken before intestinal transplant. As to subset: CFSE-low proliferating T cells sorted from approximately 6-day pre-transplant mixed lymphocyte reaction (GvH or HvG direction). This chain uses TRBV7-2 with TRBJ1-1; D remains ambiguous. This CDR3 is CASSTQANTEAFF. The CDR3 DNA sequence: TGTGCCAGCAGCACGCAAGCGAACACTGAAGCTTTCTTT.